The TCR beta chain under discussion was sequenced for a study of T-cell reconstitution after alpha-beta-depleted transplantation in children. V lost 6 bases, J lost 4 bases, and 10 bases stayed unmatched. CDR1 and CDR2 from the germline V gene are DFQATT and SNEGSKA (reference sequence). The CDR3 totals 15 residues. It was with unique molecular identifiers that the TCRbeta library was prepared. MiXCR, applied by TCRdb to the PCR reads, yields one record per CDR3 protein. The data hold under 300,000 distinct CDR3 sequences, with approximately 9.8% observed a single time. This clonotype appeared many times.

Sequencing was performed on PBMCs from the stem cell graft donor, taken from the stem cell graft. The TCR was taken from a human donor who donated a stem cell graft to a child with SCID. The V and J genes are TRBV20-1 and TRBJ2-2; 8 bases are a match to TRBD2. The CDR3 sequence: CSAKIGGGGTGELFF. CDR3 coding DNA: TGCAGTGCCAAAATCGGGGGGGGAGGCACCGGGGAGCTGTTTTTT.